The 2 T cell receptor beta chains below all came from one sample that was sequenced in a study of spatial heterogeneity in lung cancer. TCRdb analysed the 5' RACE reads with MiXCR anew, one entry per CDR3 protein. The table has about 120,000 distinct CDR3 sequences, approximately 12% seen once. Noted time point: blood at routine non-recurrence follow-up after resection. The sequenced material consisted of unsorted whole RNA from tumor, nontumor lung or frozen PBMC. The starting material was PBMCs, obtained at follow-up. The source of these receptors is a male donor with early-stage non-small cell lung cancer.

V usage is TRBV5-1 and J usage is TRBJ2-3; D possibly matches TRBD1 or TRBD2 (6 bases each). Germline loops: CDR1 SGHRS, CDR2 YFSETQ. V was clipped by 1 base and J by 2 bases, with 17 bases between them. The CDR3 extends over 17 amino acids. In DNA form, the CDR3 reads TGCGCCAGCAGCTTGCCGGGGGCGCACCCGAACACAGATACGCAGTATTTT. Its translation is CASSLPGAHPNTDTQYF.

This clonotype appeared a few times. The rearrangement joins TRBV28 to TRBJ1-1; D not resolved. The CDR3 runs 14 residues. The germline V gene has CDR1 MDHEN and CDR2 SYDVKM. Trimming cost V 2 bases and J 0 bases, with 7 bases left between them. This chain's CDR3 is CASSLGRMNTEAFF. The DNA for the CDR3 is TGTGCCAGCAGTTTAGGCAGGATGAACACTGAAGCTTTCTTT. The full variable domain, its missing parts supplied by reference TRBV28 and TRBJ1-1, is DVKVTQSSRYLVKRTGEKVFLECVQDMDHENMFWYRQDPGLGLRLIYFSYDVKMKEKGDIPEGYSVSREKKERFSLILESASTNQTSMYLCASSLGRMNTEAFFGQGTRLTVV.